These 15 T cell receptor beta chains came from one sample sequenced in a study of T cells after yellow fever vaccination. TCRdb independently ran MiXCR on the 5' RACE reads; one entry per CDR3 protein. The data show a few hundred thousand distinct CDR3 sequences, 3.6% seen once. Here the sequenced sample was PBMCs, taken 15 days after the yellow fever booster vaccination. The origin of the receptors is a man aged 18 to 30 who received the YFV17D yellow fever vaccine.

This clonotype was detected many times. V is TRBV4-2 and J is TRBJ2-7; 8 bases agree with TRBD2. CDR1 is LGHNA and CDR2 is YNFKEQ in the germline V gene. After removal of 4 bases from V and 0 bases from J, the junction contained 8 bases not matched to a gene. The CDR3 consists of 16 residues. The CDR3, as DNA: TGTGCCAGCAGCCTTCGAGCGGGGGCGAGCTCCTACGAGCAGTACTTC. Encoded protein: CASSLRAGASSYEQYF.

The chain carries TRBV6-2 or TRBV6-3 and TRBJ2-3, with D uncertain. The CDR3 is made up of 15 amino acids. V shed 8 bases and J shed 0 bases, with 15 bases lying between them. CDR1 is MNHEY, CDR2 SVGEGT, per germline. The CDR3 loop reads CASRDRVTSTDTQYF. The CDR3 DNA is TGTGCCAGCCGCGATCGGGTGACTAGCACAGATACGCAGTATTTT.

This clonotype was found many times. The chain carries TRBV19 and TRBJ2-2, with 9 positions matching TRBD1. Looked up from germline, CDR1 is LNHDA and CDR2 is SQIVND (reference sequence). Trimming cost V 11 bases and J 5 bases; bases outside gene matches: 9. The CDR3 spans 14 residues. The CDR3: CACHRDRETGELFF. In nucleotides, the CDR3 is TGTGCCTGCCACCGGGACAGGGAAACCGGGGAGCTGTTTTTT.

This clonotype has at least ten counts. The V and J genes are TRBV11-2 and TRBJ2-1, with 9 nucleotides matching TRBD2. CDR1 SGHAT and CDR2 FQNNGV come from the germline V gene. The V segment lost 10 bases and the J segment 9 bases; nucleotides outside the gene matches: 4. This CDR3 has 11 amino acids. The CDR3 is CATRGGFEQFF. The CDR3 DNA sequence: TGTGCCACGCGGGGGGGCTTTGAGCAGTTCTTC.

In its sample, this clonotype was seen many times. The chain is built from TRBV7-6 and TRBJ1-6; 11 nucleotides line up with TRBD1. J lost 4 bases, V lost 4 bases, and 6 bases had no gene match. This CDR3 spans 17 amino acids. Germline V lookup: CDR1 SGHVS, CDR2 FNYEAQ. CDR3 coding DNA: TGTGCCAGCAGCTCCCGGACAGGGGGCGTATATAATTCACCCCTCCACTTT. Residues: CASSSRTGGVYNSPLHF. Full variable domain (outside the CDR3, taken from reference TRBV7-6 and TRBJ1-6): GAGVSQSPRYKVTKRGQDVALRCDPISGHVSLYWYRQALGQGPEFLTYFNYEAQQDKSGLPNDRFSAERPEGSISTLTIQRTEQRDSAMYRCASSSRTGGVYNSPLHFGNGTRLTVT.

This clonotype was seen at least ten times. V and J are TRBV5-1 and TRBJ2-1, with D perhaps matching TRBD1 or TRBD2 (7 bases each). The germline V gene encodes CDR1 SGHRS and CDR2 YFSETQ. CDR3 length: 14 amino acids. The V and J ends lost 4 bases and 6 bases respectively, with 14 bases between them. The CDR3 DNA sequence: TGCGCCAGCAGCCCTACCAGGGGGGGCAATGAGCAGTTCTTC. Protein product: CASSPTRGGNEQFF. The variable domain in full, completed from reference TRBV5-1 and TRBJ2-1, reads KAGVTQTPRYLIKTRGQQVTLSCSPISGHRSVSWYQQTPGQGLQFLFEYFSETQRNKGNFPGRFSGRQFSNSRSEMNVSTLELGDSALYLCASSPTRGGNEQFFGPGTRLTVL.

The sample holds a few counts of this clonotype. The rearrangement links TRBV5-5 to TRBJ2-7; D is perhaps TRBD1 (6 bases). Germline CDR1 and CDR2: SGHKS and YYEKEE (reference sequence). This CDR3 region has 15 residues. V lost 2 bases, J lost 6 bases, and 18 bases lay in between. CDR3 residues: CASSFIWTAYSEQYF. The CDR3 DNA follows: TGTGCCAGCAGCTTTATATGGACAGCATATTCCGAGCAGTACTTC. The full variable domain, rest sourced from reference TRBV5-5 and TRBJ2-7, is DAGVTQSPTHLIKTRGQQVTLRCSPISGHKSVSWYQQVLGQGPQFIFQYYEKEERGRGNFPDRFSARQFPNYSSELNVNALLLGDSALYLCASSFIWTAYSEQYFGPGTRLTVT.

The sample holds many counts of this clonotype. The chain uses TRBV27 and TRBJ1-3, with D uncertain. Deletions cut 8 bases from V and 1 base from J, with 12 bases between. The V gene's germline CDR1 is MNHEY and CDR2 SMNVEV (reference sequence). CDR3 length equals 14 residues. The CDR3 is CASGGGMSGNTIYF. Written as DNA, the CDR3 is TGTGCCAGCGGCGGAGGAATGTCTGGAAACACCATATATTTT.

At least ten counts were recorded for this clonotype. The chain recombines TRBV30 with TRBJ1-1; tentative D call: TRBD1 (5 bases). Trimming cost V 5 bases and J 1 base, with 11 bases left between them. Germline V CDR1 and CDR2: GTSNPN, SVGIG (reference sequence). The CDR3 is 13 residues long. CDR3 bases: TGTGCCTGGTCCCCCGGGGCGAACACTGAAGCTTTCTTT. It codes for CAWSPGANTEAFF.

V usage is TRBV4-1 and J usage is TRBJ1-1; TRBD1 is a possible D gene (5 bases). Germline loops: CDR1 MGHRA, CDR2 YSYEKL. This CDR3 comprises 14 residues. The V and J ends lost 0 bases and 4 bases respectively, with 9 bases between them. The CDR3 DNA follows: TGCGCCAGCAGCCAAGAAAGACAGATCACTGAAGCTTTCTTT. Translated: CASSQERQITEAFF.

This clonotype was seen a handful of times. The chain links TRBV20-1 to TRBJ2-7; the match to TRBD1 covers 10 bases. The CDR3 is 21 amino acids. Germline V gives CDR1 DFQATT, CDR2 SNEGSKA (reference sequence). The CDR3 loop is CSARTPGQGLGGWDLLYEQYV. In DNA, the CDR3 is TGCAGCGCCCGTACTCCGGGACAGGGGCTGGGGGGCTGGGACCTTTTATACGAGCAGTACGTC.

The J gene is TRBJ2-1, the V gene TRBV20-1, with 8 positions matching TRBD1. Trimming removed 6 bases from V and 4 bases from J; junction bases left unmatched: 8. The CDR3 runs 14 residues. CDR1 is DFQATT, CDR2 SNEGSKA, per germline (reference sequence). The CDR3 protein is CSASRWTGYNEQFF. The CDR3 nucleotides are TGCAGTGCCTCGAGATGGACAGGGTACAATGAGCAGTTCTTC.

In its sample, this clonotype was seen many times. The gene calls are TRBV11-2 and TRBJ2-1; 12 bases align to TRBD2. V shed 5 bases, J shed 7 bases, and the junction held 9 bases outside the gene matches. Germline CDR1 reads SGHAT; CDR2 reads FQNNGV. The CDR3 is 16 amino acids. The CDR3 sequence is CASSVAGTSGWNEQFF. The CDR3 DNA reads TGTGCCAGCAGCGTCGCCGGGACTAGCGGGTGGAATGAGCAGTTCTTC. The full variable domain, rest sourced from reference TRBV11-2 and TRBJ2-1, is EAGVAQSPRYKIIEKRQSVAFWCNPISGHATLYWYQQILGQGPKLLIQFQNNGVVDDSQLPKDRFSAERLKGVDSTLKIQPAKLEDSAVYLCASSVAGTSGWNEQFFGPGTRLTVL.

The chain carries TRBV7-9 and TRBJ1-2; possibly TRBD1 for D (5 bases). This CDR3 region has 14 residues. Per germline, CDR1 SEHNR and CDR2 FQNEAQ (reference sequence). V lost 5 bases and J lost 5, with 15 bases in between. The CDR3 nucleotides read TGTGCCAGCAGCCGAGGCGAGACAGCATATGGCTACACCTTC. Its protein product is CASSRGETAYGYTF.

This clonotype has a count of ten or more. The chain joins TRBV7-2 to TRBJ1-5, with D perhaps matching TRBD1 (6 bases). Trimming shortened V by 4 bases and J by 3 bases, and 13 bases separated the two germline ends. The CDR3 runs 15 residues. Germline CDR1 is SGHTA and CDR2 is FQGNSA. The CDR3 DNA reads as TGTGCCAGCAGCTCCCAGGGGATTCTCAATCAGCCCCAGCATTTT. It encodes CASSSQGILNQPQHF.